These 7 T cell receptor beta chains came from one sample sequenced in a study of long-term antiretroviral therapy in people with HIV. Samples were assayed with immunoSEQ v3.0 at survey level. TCRdb's table, derived via immunoSEQ multiplex PCR, lists solely in-frame clones and lacks some. Here the sample spans around 16,000 clones, under 85% being singletons. The source was unsorted PBMCs, collected 3.2 years after starting antiretroviral therapy. These receptor sequences come from a woman aged 40 to 55 with HIV.

The V gene is TRBV11-2, the J gene TRBJ1-1; D unclear. CDR3 length: 13 amino acids. Trimming left V 8 bases short and J 0 bases short, with 10 bases between. Germline CDR1 is SGHAT and CDR2 is FQNNGV. Here the CDR3 DNA reads TGTGCCAGCGGCCAAAATGTGAACACTGAAGCTTTCTTT. It is translated as CASGQNVNTEAFF. Looking up the rest from reference TRBV11-2 and TRBJ1-1 gives the full variable domain: EAGVAQSPRYKIIEKRQSVAFWCNPISGHATLYWYQQILGQGPKLLIQFQNNGVVDDSQLPKDRFSAERLKGVDSTLKIQPAKLEDSAVYLCASGQNVNTEAFFGQGTRLTVV.

This clone has only a few counts. The chain is built from TRBV19 and TRBJ1-5, with D unresolved. There are 15 residues in the CDR3. Trimming left V 3 bases short and J 0 bases short, with 9 bases between. Looked up from germline, CDR1 is LNHDA and CDR2 is SQIVND (reference sequence). This chain's CDR3 is CASSIHTTSNQPQHF. The CDR3 nucleotides are TGTGCCAGTAGTATCCACACTACTAGCAATCAGCCCCAGCATTTT.

This clone is a singleton in its sample. This chain uses TRBV5-1 with TRBJ2-1, with 8 bases aligning to TRBD2. Trimming at V came to 2 bases and at J to 1 base, leaving 5 bases not matched to a gene. The V gene's germline CDR1 is SGHRS and CDR2 YFSETQ. The CDR3 has 16 amino acids. CDR3 protein: CASSLQAGVSYNEQFF. The CDR3, as DNA: TGCGCCAGCAGCTTACAAGCGGGGGTATCCTACAATGAGCAGTTCTTC.

The CDR3 here is CASSEGQGHEAFF. The CDR3 DNA sequence: TGCGCCAGCAGTGAGGGACAGGGTCATGAAGCTTTCTTT. The J gene is TRBJ1-1, the V gene TRBV10-1; 8 nucleotides match TRBD1. Germline CDR1 is WNHNN and CDR2 is SYGVQD (reference sequence). The CDR3 is made up of 13 amino acids. V was clipped by 2 bases and J by 7 bases; unmatched bases: 3.

This chain joins TRBV6-1 and TRBJ2-5; 7 bases align to TRBD1. The trim removed 4 bases at V and 1 base at J, leaving 3 bases unmatched. Germline-derived CDR1 and CDR2 are MNHNS and SASEGT. The length of the CDR3 is 14 residues. CDR3 bases: TGTGCCAGCAGTGGGGGGACAGTCCAAGAGACCCAGTACTTC. Amino acids: CASSGGTVQETQYF.

CDR3 amino acids: CASSDIRMSSYEQYF. As DNA, the CDR3 is TGTGCCAGCAGTGACATCCGAATGAGCTCCTACGAGCAGTACTTC. The J gene is TRBJ2-7, the V gene TRBV2; no clear D. Trimming stripped 3 bases from V and 0 bases from J, with 12 bases between. Germline values: CDR1 SNHLY, CDR2 FYNNEI. The CDR3 runs 15 residues. Supplemented by reference TRBV2 and TRBJ2-7, the full variable domain reads EPEVTQTPSHQVTQMGQEVILRCVPISNHLYFYWYRQILGQKVEFLVSFYNNEISEKSEIFDDQFSVERPDGSNFTLKIRSTKLEDSAMYFCASSDIRMSSYEQYFGPGTRLTVT.

This rearrangement joins TRBV11-3 to TRBJ1-6; 7 bases are a match to TRBD1. Trimming at V came to 0 bases and at J to 14 bases, leaving 10 bases not matched to a gene. This CDR3 is built from 15 residues. Per the germline V gene, CDR1 is SGHNT and CDR2 is YENEEA. CDR3 amino acids: CASSLEDRLKDSLHF. The CDR3 DNA reads as TGTGCCAGCAGCTTAGAGGACAGGCTCAAAGATTCCCTCCACTTT. Complete variable domain (other parts from reference TRBV11-3 and TRBJ1-6): EAGVVQSPRYKIIEKKQPVAFWCNPISGHNTLYWYLQNLGQGPELLIRYENEEAVDDSQLPKDRFSAERLKGVDSTLKIQPAELGDSAVYLCASSLEDRLKDSLHFGNGTRLTVT.